This T cell receptor beta chain derives from a study of blood T cell repertoires in COVID-19. For the study at large: Acute and convalescent COVID-19 samples came from the United States, Italy and Spain. PBMCs, B-cell-depleted T cells, or T cells provided the cDNA or gDNA that made up the material.

As processed by the authors: Amplified reference gene primers provided the basis for estimating nucleated cell counts. Only in-frame clones appear in the TCRdb table, and some are missing; sequencing was by immunoSEQ multiplex PCR. V, J and clone size are those of that table, while D and trimming were read from the DNA. The sample shows around 100,000 clones, 85% of them seen only once. The CDR3 consists of 15 residues. CDR1 is KGHSH, CDR2 LQKENI, per germline. Note on this clone: A read error may produce the germline difference seen at one junction end.

Sequences were obtained from peripheral blood. This chain joins TRBV18 and TRBJ2-1; 10 nucleotides agree with TRBD2. The receptor was derived from a human donor in a cohort sampled during active COVID-19. Here the CDR3 reads CASSSPTIAGGQQFF. CDR3 sequence (DNA): TGTGCCAGCTCATCACCAACTATAGCGGGGGGTCAGCAGTTCTTC.